This T cell receptor (beta chain) is drawn from a study of regulatory T cells in long-lasting Graves disease. About the research overall: The antithyroid drugs taken by newly diagnosed Graves' patients had been used for under 3 months.

The time point was: newly diagnosed GD, antithyroid drugs for less than 3 months. Extracted PBMC RNA gave rise to the TCR library. The CDR3 length is 15 residues. Germline-derived CDR1 and CDR2 are MGHRA and YSYEKL. The V gene lost 1 base and the J gene lost 10 bases, with 19 bases spanning the gap. Combining iRepertoire HTBI primers with Arm-PCR of CDR3 regions, the authors built TCR beta libraries. MiXCR, applied by TCRdb to the multiplex PCR reads, yields one record per CDR3 protein. The sample lists about 470,000 distinct CDR3 sequences; more than 13% were seen once. This same sample was also part of a study on T cells in Graves' hyperthyroidism and ophthalmopathy. That paper adds: Stable hyperthyroidism was separated from ophthalmopathy by a model based on 13 V-J features.

This sample comprised peripheral blood mononuclear cells (PBMCs), obtained at new diagnosis, from a patient treated with antithyroid drugs. This clonotype was obtained from a woman in her 30s with Graves disease. The chain is built from TRBV4-1 and TRBJ1-1; D is uncertain. In DNA form, the CDR3 reads TGCGCCAGCAGCCAAGGCTACGATAGCGTAGAGGTAGCTTTCTTT. It is translated as CASSQGYDSVEVAFF.